This T cell receptor (beta chain) derives from a study of vaccination effects on CD4 cells after COVID-19. Study conclusions and caveats: Infection- and vaccine-induced clones contracted markedly late after vaccination.

On this clone: Antigen: not known.

Prior to sequencing, the ViraFEST assay stimulated PBMC with viral peptide pools, which expanded the antigen-specific CD4+ T cells. Cultured cells yielded isolated CD4+ T cells after about ten days. Recipients of the vaccine had no prior SARS-CoV-2 infection and negative nucleocapsid antibodies. A density of around 2 million PBMC per well was used; these cells were cultured with about 9.1 IU/ml IL-2 and roughly 10 ug/ml peptides. The authors replaced half the medium with IL-2 medium on days 3 and 7. This CDR3 spans 15 amino acids. The germline gives CDR1 LGHNA, CDR2 YSLEER. The V end lost 1 base, the J end lost 2 bases, and 8 bases lay between the germline ends. The repertoire was sequenced with immunoSEQ multiplex PCR; TCRdb's copy has only in-frame clones and lacks some. The sample includes about 41,000 clones, 77% of them seen just once.

The receptor was isolated from a human donor who received a COVID-19 vaccine. Sample: CD4+ T cells from PBMCs cultured with HCoV-NL63 spike peptides, taken before COVID-19 vaccination. The chain recombines TRBV4-3 with TRBJ2-2, with D uncertain. The CDR3 spells CASSQVSVNTGELFF. CDR3 in DNA: TGCGCCAGCAGCCAAGTTTCGGTAAACACCGGGGAGCTGTTTTTT.